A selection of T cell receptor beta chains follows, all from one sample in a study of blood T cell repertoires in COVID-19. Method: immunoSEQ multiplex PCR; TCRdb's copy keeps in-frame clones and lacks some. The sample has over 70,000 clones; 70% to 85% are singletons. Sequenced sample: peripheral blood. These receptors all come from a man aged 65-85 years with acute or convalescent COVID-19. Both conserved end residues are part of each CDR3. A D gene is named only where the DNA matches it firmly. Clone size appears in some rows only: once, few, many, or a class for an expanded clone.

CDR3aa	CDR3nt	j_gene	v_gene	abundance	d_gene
CASSPHTSTNEKLFF	TGTGCCAGCAGCCCCCACACCTCAACTAATGAAAAACTGTTTTTT	TRBJ1-4	TRBV4-2	NA	NA
CASSFLAQGGGELFF	TGTGCCAGCAGCTTCCTGGCGCAGGGCGGCGGGGAGCTGTTTTTT	TRBJ2-2	TRBV7-2	many	NA
CASSSTGGPSYNEQFF	TGCGCCAGCAGCTCGACAGGGGGCCCAAGCTACAATGAGCAGTTCTTC	TRBJ2-1	TRBV5-1	NA	TRBD1
CAISEGRTGGGEQYF	TGTGCCATCAGTGAGGGTCGGACAGGGGGCGGCGAGCAGTACTTC	TRBJ2-7	TRBV10-3	once	TRBD1
CASRGGSGEKLFF	TGTGCCAGCCGGGGGGGAAGTGGTGAAAAACTGTTTTTT	TRBJ1-4	TRBV6-5	NA	NA
CASSLRGGVEGYTF	TGTGCCAGCAGCCTACGAGGGGGCGTCGAGGGCTACACCTTC	TRBJ1-2	TRBV3-1/TRBV3-2	NA	TRBD1
CASSLTGGNTGELFF	TGTGCCAGCAGCCTCACAGGGGGGAACACCGGGGAGCTGTTTTTT	TRBJ2-2	TRBV7-3	NA	TRBD1
CASSQDYGDQTEAFF	TGTGCCAGCAGCCAAGATTACGGGGATCAGACTGAAGCTTTCTTT	TRBJ1-1	TRBV3-1/TRBV3-2	once	NA
CASSLLTGSNTGELFF	TGTGCCAGCAGCCTCCTGACAGGGTCCAACACCGGGGAGCTGTTTTTT	TRBJ2-2	TRBV7-2	NA	TRBD1
CASAQGGTGELFF	TGCGCCAGCGCGCAGGGTGGCACCGGGGAGCTGTTTTTT	TRBJ2-2	TRBV10-1	few	NA
CASSLGTGDLTNQPQHF	TGTGCCAGCAGCTTAGGGACAGGGGACCTTACCAATCAGCCCCAGCATTTT	TRBJ1-5	TRBV7-9	NA	TRBD1
CASSPYYSNTGELFF	TGTGCCAGCTCACCTTATTACTCGAACACCGGGGAGCTGTTTTTT	TRBJ2-2	TRBV18	NA	NA
CASSLAQGGQTQYF	TGCGCCAGCAGCTTGGCCCAGGGAGGGCAGACCCAGTACTTC	TRBJ2-5	TRBV5-1	NA	TRBD2
CASTRGGYSNQPQHF	TGTGCCAGCACCCGGGGGGGTTATAGCAATCAGCCCCAGCATTTT	TRBJ1-5	TRBV28	NA	NA
CASSQQGQSVYGYTF	TGCGCCAGCAGCCAACAGGGACAGTCGGTCTATGGCTACACCTTC	TRBJ1-2	TRBV4-1	NA	TRBD1
CASSLKGNYGYTF	TGTGCCAGCAGCTTAAAGGGGAACTATGGCTACACCTTC	TRBJ1-2	TRBV5-6	NA	NA
CATSDSRAGGPSNEQFF	TGTGCCACCAGTGACTCCCGGGCGGGAGGACCAAGCAATGAGCAGTTCTTC	TRBJ2-1	TRBV24-1	NA	TRBD2
CASSLGGQGRVWDEQFF	TGCGCCAGCAGCTTGGGGGGACAGGGTAGGGTATGGGATGAGCAGTTCTTC	TRBJ2-1	TRBV5-1	few	TRBD1
CASSLSGLAKNIQYF	TGTGCCAGCAGTTTGTCAGGATTAGCCAAAAACATTCAGTACTTC	TRBJ2-4	TRBV27	NA	NA
CASSERAGHGYTF	TGTGCCAGCAGTGAAAGGGCAGGGCATGGCTACACCTTC	TRBJ1-2	TRBV6-1	NA	NA
CASSALSYEQYF	TGTGCCAGCAGCGCACTCTCCTACGAGCAGTACTTC	TRBJ2-7	TRBV7-9	NA	NA
CASSPDRIYGYTF	TGTGCCAGCTCACCTGACAGGATCTATGGCTACACCTTC	TRBJ1-2	TRBV18	NA	NA
CASSFFEPDTQYF	TGTGCCAGCAGTTTTTTTGAGCCAGATACGCAGTATTTT	TRBJ2-3	TRBV12-3/TRBV12-4	few	NA
CASSLPSGGITEAFF	TGTGCCAGCAGCTTGCCTTCAGGGGGCATCACTGAAGCTTTCTTT	TRBJ1-1	TRBV5-6	NA	TRBD1
CASSLAVNANEKLFF	TGTGCCAGCTCACTTGCGGTAAATGCTAATGAAAAACTGTTTTTT	TRBJ1-4	TRBV18	once	NA
CASRFFATGTDTEAFF	TGTGCCAGCAGGTTTTTTGCGACAGGGACGGACACTGAAGCTTTCTTT	TRBJ1-1	TRBV7-2	NA	TRBD1
CASSIRGQGVGNTIYF	TGTGCCAGTAGTATAAGGGGACAGGGCGTCGGAAACACCATATATTTT	TRBJ1-3	TRBV19	NA	TRBD1
CSVTGAPRYNEQFF	TGCAGCGTGACCGGAGCTCCTCGGTACAATGAGCAGTTCTTC	TRBJ2-1	TRBV29-1	NA	NA
CASSFRGNYGYTF	TGTGCCAGCAGTTTTCGGGGAAACTATGGCTACACCTTC	TRBJ1-2	TRBV27	NA	NA
CASSRGGSSGANVLTF	TGTGCCAGCAGTCGGGGTGGGAGCTCTGGGGCCAACGTCCTGACTTTC	TRBJ2-6	TRBV28	NA	NA
CASSHSSGTGADEQFF	TGTGCCAGCAGCCACAGCTCCGGGACAGGGGCCGATGAGCAGTTCTTC	TRBJ2-1	TRBV7-3	NA	TRBD1
CASSLYWDRAYNEQFF	TGCGCCAGCAGCCTATACTGGGACAGAGCCTACAATGAGCAGTTCTTC	TRBJ2-1	TRBV5-1	NA	TRBD1
CASSLTGGQPQHF	TGTGCCAGCAGCCTGACAGGGGGCCAGCCCCAGCATTTT	TRBJ1-5	TRBV7-8	NA	TRBD1
CASSQGLAGGFRDTQYF	TGCGCCAGCAGCCAAGGACTAGCGGGGGGTTTTAGAGATACGCAGTATTTT	TRBJ2-3	TRBV4-1	NA	TRBD2
CASRGDTAQHF	TGTGCCAGCAGGGGGGACACGGCCCAGCATTTT	TRBJ1-5	TRBV12-3/TRBV12-4	NA	NA
CASSVVAASYNEQFF	TGTGCCAGCAGCGTAGTAGCGGCATCCTACAATGAGCAGTTCTTC	TRBJ2-1	TRBV9	NA	NA
CASSPTVNTGELFF	TGCGCCAGCAGCCCGACAGTCAACACCGGGGAGCTGTTTTTT	TRBJ2-2	TRBV5-1	NA	NA